This T cell receptor (beta chain) was retrieved from a study of control samples from healthy donors and cancer patients. TCRdb keeps only in-frame clones here, not all; method: immunoSEQ multiplex PCR. The sample consists of tens of thousands of clones, around nine tenths of them appearing once. Germline V gene sequence: CDR1 KGHSH, CDR2 LQKENI. CDR3 size: 15 residues. Trimming cost V 3 bases and J 6 bases; bases outside gene matches: 11. The chain links TRBV18 to TRBJ2-7, with 7 nucleotides matching TRBD2. The specimen sequenced was blood. The TCR originated in a woman aged 55-69 years in good health. The CDR3 coding sequence is TGTGCCAGCTCACCCCTCGCGGGAGCCGTTGTCGAGCAGTACTTC. Protein: CASSPLAGAVVEQYF.